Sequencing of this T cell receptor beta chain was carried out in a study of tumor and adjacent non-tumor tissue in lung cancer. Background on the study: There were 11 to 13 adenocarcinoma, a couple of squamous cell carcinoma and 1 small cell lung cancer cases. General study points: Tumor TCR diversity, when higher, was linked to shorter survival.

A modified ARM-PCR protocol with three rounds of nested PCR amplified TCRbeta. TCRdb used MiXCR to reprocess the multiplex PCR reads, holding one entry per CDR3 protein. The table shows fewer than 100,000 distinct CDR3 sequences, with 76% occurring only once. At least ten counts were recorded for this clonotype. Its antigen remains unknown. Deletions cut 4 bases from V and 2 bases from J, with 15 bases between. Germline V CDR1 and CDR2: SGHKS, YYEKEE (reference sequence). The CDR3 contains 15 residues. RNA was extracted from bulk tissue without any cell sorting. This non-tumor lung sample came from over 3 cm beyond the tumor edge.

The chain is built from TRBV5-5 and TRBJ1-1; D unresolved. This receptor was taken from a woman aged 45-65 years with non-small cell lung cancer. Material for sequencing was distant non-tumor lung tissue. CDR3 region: CASSQSRWANTEAFF. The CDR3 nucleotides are TGTGCCAGCAGCCAAAGCCGGTGGGCTAACACTGAAGCTTTCTTT. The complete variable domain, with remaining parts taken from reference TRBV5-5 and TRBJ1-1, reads DAGVTQSPTHLIKTRGQQVTLRCSPISGHKSVSWYQQVLGQGPQFIFQYYEKEERGRGNFPDRFSARQFPNYSSELNVNALLLGDSALYLCASSQSRWANTEAFFGQGTRLTVV.